The 7 T cell receptor beta chains below were found in one sample sequenced in a study of shared clonotypes between healthy human individuals. TCRdb keeps only in-frame clones here, not all; method: immunoSEQ multiplex PCR. The table has 550,000 to 800,000 clones, about 74% seen once; the top ten hold roughly 1.7%. The sequenced sample consisted of memory CD4+ T cells sorted from blood. Documented subset: CD45RA-negative fraction. Receptors were obtained from a young woman in good health.

This clone was seen more than once but under ten times. This chain connects TRBV27 to TRBJ2-7; 8 bases align to TRBD2. This CDR3 spans 14 amino acids. V was clipped by 8 bases and J by 2 bases; unmatched bases: 8. Germline V gives CDR1 MNHEY, CDR2 SMNVEV (reference sequence). The CDR3 bases are TGTGCCAGCCATTCGACTAGCGCTACCTACGAGCAGTACTTC. Its protein is CASHSTSATYEQYF.

This clone was seen only once. This chain links TRBV25-1 with TRBJ2-1; 9 bases line up with TRBD2. The germline V gene encodes CDR1 MGHDK and CDR2 SYGVNS. After removal of 6 bases from V and 4 bases from J, the junction contained 10 bases not matched to a gene. The CDR3 is made up of 16 amino acids. CDR3 in DNA: TGTGCCAGCAGACCTACCGGGACTAGCAGGTACAATGAGCAGTTCTTC. Residues: CASRPTGTSRYNEQFF.

The chain carries TRBV28 and TRBJ1-5; D gene unclear. CDR3 size: 12 residues. Germline V gene sequence: CDR1 MDHEN, CDR2 SYDVKM. The V end lost 4 bases, the J end lost 9 bases, and 10 bases lay between the germline ends. The CDR3 sequence is CASSSSIAPQHF. The CDR3 bases are TGTGCCAGCAGTTCCTCTATTGCGCCCCAGCATTTT. Combining the CDR3 with reference TRBV28 and TRBJ1-5 gives the whole variable domain DVKVTQSSRYLVKRTGEKVFLECVQDMDHENMFWYRQDPGLGLRLIYFSYDVKMKEKGDIPEGYSVSREKKERFSLILESASTNQTSMYLCASSSSIAPQHFGDGTRLSIL.

The chain is built from TRBV29-1 and TRBJ1-2; D remains ambiguous. Trimming cost V 8 bases and J 4 bases, with 23 bases left between them. The CDR3 is 15 amino acids. Germline values: CDR1 SQVTM, CDR2 ANQGSEA. CDR3 protein: CSTHDFLGLSYGYTF. The CDR3 coding sequence is TGCAGCACCCATGACTTCTTGGGTTTATCCTATGGCTACACCTTC.

This chain links TRBV27 with TRBJ1-2; weak D call: TRBD1 (6 bases). V was cut by 4 bases and J by 0 bases, with 9 bases left in between. Per germline, CDR1 MNHEY and CDR2 SMNVEV (reference sequence). The CDR3 covers 14 residues. CDR3 loop: CASSSYRANYGYTF. In DNA, the CDR3 is TGTGCCAGCAGTTCATACAGGGCTAACTATGGCTACACCTTC.

V is TRBV30 and J is TRBJ1-1; D call uncertain. Between the trimmed V and J ends, which lost 4 bases and 0 bases, there was a span of 9 bases. The CDR3 totals 13 residues. Germline V gene lookup returns CDR1 GTSNPN and CDR2 SVGIG (reference sequence). The CDR3 loop is CAWNGAVNTEAFF. CDR3 sequence (DNA): TGTGCCTGGAATGGAGCGGTGAACACTGAAGCTTTCTTT.

CDR3 nucleotide sequence: TGTGCCAGCAGGAGGGACAGGGACGAGCAGTACTTC. Protein sequence: CASRRDRDEQYF. The rearrangement uses TRBV2 and TRBJ2-7; 9 nucleotides match TRBD1. The V gene end was trimmed by 6 bases and the J gene end by 5 bases; junction bases not matched to a gene: 2. There are 12 residues in the CDR3. Per germline, CDR1 SNHLY and CDR2 FYNNEI.